This TCR beta chain was captured in a study of CD8 T cells in ankylosing spondylitis. TCRdb itself ran the 5' RACE reads through MiXCR, one entry per CDR3 protein. The sample holds 270,000 or so distinct CDR3 sequences, 15% to 20% seen once. This clonotype was seen just once. What it binds is not known. Study conclusions and caveats: According to the report, clones linked to the disease were significantly enriched in matched synovial fluid samples taken from ankylosing spondylitis patients. Made up of eight highly homologous variants, a TCR beta motif appeared characteristic of ankylosing spondylitis blood. CD8+ by phenotype, disease-linked clones were relatively rare in peripheral blood.

The germline CDR1 and CDR2 sequences are SQVTM and ANQGSEA. The CDR3 is made up of 14 amino acids. J gave up 2 bases and V 4 bases, and 4 bases lay outside the gene matches. The TCR sequence derives from a male donor with ankylosing spondylitis or in good health (not recorded which). Sequenced: blood, either unsorted or a sorted T cell fraction (not recorded which). The chain has TRBV29-1 and TRBJ2-5; TRBD2 matches at 10 bases. The CDR3 loop reads CSVAPSGRQETQYF. CDR3 DNA sequence: TGCAGCGTTGCCCCTAGCGGGAGACAAGAGACCCAGTACTTC.